This T cell receptor (beta chain) is drawn from a study of blood T cell repertoires in COVID-19. As for the study in general: Donors in the United States, Italy and Spain gave samples during acute or convalescent COVID-19.

This CDR3 comprises 13 residues. Trimming removed 4 bases from V and 4 bases from J; junction bases left unmatched: 2. In germline, CDR1 is MRHNA, CDR2 SNTAGT. Original processing notes: The assay estimated nucleated cells by amplifying reference gene primers. Only in-frame clones appear in the TCRdb table, and some are missing; sequencing was by immunoSEQ multiplex PCR. V, J and clone size were drawn from that table, and D and trimming were deduced from the DNA. The table records approximately 70,000 clones, roughly nine tenths of them present only once. The source is a woman aged 50 to 60 with COVID-19, enrolled during active disease. The V and J genes are TRBV6-4 and TRBJ2-3, with TRBD1 identical over 7 bases. Sequencing was performed on peripheral blood. The CDR3 sequence: CASSVDRADTQYF. The CDR3 bases are TGTGCCAGCAGTGTTGACAGGGCAGATACGCAGTATTTT.